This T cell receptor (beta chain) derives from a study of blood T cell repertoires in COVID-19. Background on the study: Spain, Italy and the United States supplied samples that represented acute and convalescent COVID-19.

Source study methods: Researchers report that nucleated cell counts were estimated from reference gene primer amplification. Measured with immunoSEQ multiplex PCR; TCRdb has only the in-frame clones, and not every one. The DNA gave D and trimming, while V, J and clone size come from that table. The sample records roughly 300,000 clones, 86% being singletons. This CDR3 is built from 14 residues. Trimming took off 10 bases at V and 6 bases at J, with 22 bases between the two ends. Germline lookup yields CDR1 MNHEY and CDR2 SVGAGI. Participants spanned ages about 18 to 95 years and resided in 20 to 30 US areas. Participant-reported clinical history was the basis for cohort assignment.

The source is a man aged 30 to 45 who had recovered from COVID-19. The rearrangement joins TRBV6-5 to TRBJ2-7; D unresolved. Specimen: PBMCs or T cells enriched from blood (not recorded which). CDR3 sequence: CATKIGGRRGEQYF. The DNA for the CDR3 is TGTGCCACCAAAATAGGTGGCCGGAGAGGCGAGCAGTACTTC.